Below are 24 T cell receptor beta chains sequenced from a single sample in a study of T cell clonality in common variable immunodeficiency. Libraries were prepared by immunoSEQ multiplex PCR; TCRdb keeps only in-frame clonotypes and omits some of them. Altogether 55,000 to 65,000 clones were found in the sample, and no singletons occur. Source material: peripheral blood mononuclear cells. These receptors originate from a person aged 18-70 years in good health.

This clone was counted at least ten times. The sequence runs out 3 residues before the end of the CDR3; the remainder is reconstructed from the germline J gene. V gene TRBV6-2 or TRBV6-3 combines with J gene TRBJ2-5; tentatively, D is TRBD2 (6 bases). The V and J ends lost 8 bases and 2 bases respectively, with 21 bases between them. The CDR3 is made up of 16 amino acids. Germline CDR1 MNHEY, CDR2 SVGEGT. CDR3 DNA, as far as it was read: TGTGCCAGCTCCCCCGACGGGCCTAGCGATCAAGAGACC. Encoded protein: CASSPDGPSDQET. The whole CDR3 is CASSPDGPSDQETQYF.

This clone showed up many times. The CDR3 extends 3 residues past the end of the read, so its final part is completed from the germline J gene. J is TRBJ2-1 and V is TRBV30, with D possibly matching TRBD2 (5 bases). Germline V gene data show CDR1 as GTSNPN and CDR2 as SVGIG (reference sequence). The CDR3 has 12 amino acids. V was trimmed by 5 bases and J by 3 bases, leaving 8 bases between them. This chain's CDR3 is CAWGADYNEQFF. Partial CDR3 DNA: TGTGCCTGGGGAGCGGACTACAATGAG.

This clone was recorded at least ten times. The CDR3 end lies 3 residues beyond the end of the read and is filled in from the germline J gene. This chain uses TRBV20-1 with TRBJ2-6, with 9 positions matching TRBD1. The CDR3 runs 15 residues. CDR1 is DFQATT and CDR2 is SNEGSKA in the germline V gene (reference sequence). The V gene end was trimmed by 3 bases and the J gene end by 4 bases; junction bases not matched to a gene: 4. Incomplete CDR3 DNA: TGCAGTGCTAGCGGGACAGGGACCGGGGCCAACGTC. It encodes CSASGTGTGANV. The whole CDR3 protein reads CSASGTGTGANVLTF.

This clone was seen repeatedly, ten times or more. The CDR3 end lies 3 residues beyond the end of the read and is filled in from the germline J gene. The chain recombines TRBV5-1 with TRBJ2-7, with TRBD1 matching 7 bases. The germline V gene has CDR1 SGHRS and CDR2 YFSETQ. Unmatched junction bases numbered 5, after V lost 2 bases and J lost 3 bases. This CDR3 has 14 residues. CDR3 protein: CASSLPGQSYEQYF. CDR3 DNA (partial): TGCGCCAGCAGCTTACCGGGACAGAGCTACGAG.

There are many counts of this clone. The CDR3 is cut off 3 residues early in the read; its end comes from the germline J gene. V is TRBV9 and J is TRBJ1-1; 11 bases are a match to TRBD1. Losses at the gene ends were 4 bases for V and 0 bases for J; bases not matched to a gene: 5. Per the germline V gene, CDR1 is SGDLS and CDR2 is YYNGEE. The CDR3 length is 16 residues. The sequenced CDR3 bases are TGTGCCAGCAGCTTTGGACAGGGGGCTCTGAACACTGAA. This sequence encodes CASSFGQGALNTE. Given in full, the CDR3 is CASSFGQGALNTEAFF.

This clone was recorded at least ten times. CDR3 bases read: TGTGCCAGCAGGGAAACAGGGGGGACCACAGATACG. Translated, it gives CASRETGGTTDT. From start to end, the CDR3 is CASRETGGTTDTQYF. J is TRBJ2-3 and V is TRBV6-1; 8 bases are a match to TRBD1. Coverage ceases 3 residues before the CDR3 finishes, and the germline J gene fills in the end. The germline CDR1 and CDR2 sequences are MNHNS and SASEGT. Trimming at V came to 6 bases and at J to 2 bases, leaving 7 bases not matched to a gene. This CDR3 has 15 residues.

This clone has ten or more counts. The sequence runs out 3 residues before the end of the CDR3; the remainder is reconstructed from the germline J gene. The chain uses TRBV20-1 and TRBJ2-3; TRBD1 is a possible D gene (6 bases). Germline CDR1 and CDR2: DFQATT and SNEGSKA (reference sequence). The V gene lost 8 bases and the J gene lost 2 bases, with 17 bases spanning the gap. The CDR3 is made up of 14 amino acids. CDR3 sequence: CSIRTVHSTDTQYF. The DNA read from the CDR3 is TGCAGTATCAGGACAGTCCATTCCACAGATACG.

This clone was detected ten times or more. The observed sequence ends 3 residues before the CDR3 terminus, with the missing tail filled in from the germline J gene. The chain combines TRBV5-1 with TRBJ2-5; 10 bases agree with TRBD2. Looked up from germline, CDR1 is SGHRS and CDR2 is YFSETQ. The CDR3 runs 16 residues. Trimming at V came to 0 bases and at J to 4 bases, leaving 6 bases not matched to a gene. The chain's CDR3 is CASSLATSGMGETQYF. Incomplete CDR3 DNA: TGCGCCAGCAGCTTGGCTACTAGCGGGATGGGAGAGACC.

This clone appeared many times. The CDR3 end is not reached by the read, which stops 3 residues before it; the germline J gene fills it in. The gene calls are TRBV11-3 and TRBJ2-7; weak D call: TRBD1 (5 bases). Germline lookup yields CDR1 SGHNT and CDR2 YENEEA. With 5 bases removed from V and 1 base from J, the gap between germline ends came to 9 bases. This CDR3 spans 13 amino acids. The CDR3 DNA, read in part, is TGTGCCAGCAGCAACAGGATTTCCTACGAG. Encoded protein: CASSNRISYE. The full CDR3 reads CASSNRISYEQYF.

The sample holds many counts of this clone. The CDR3 region is CAWSQLAGYNEQFF. The DNA read from the CDR3 is TGTGCCTGGAGTCAGCTAGCGGGCTACAATGAG. The chain joins TRBV30 to TRBJ2-1; 8 nucleotides agree with TRBD2. Read data end 3 residues before the CDR3 end; the end is taken from the germline J gene. The length of the CDR3 is 14 residues. The V and J ends lost 2 bases and 3 bases, in that order; junction bases with no gene match: 3. Per germline, CDR1 GTSNPN and CDR2 SVGIG (reference sequence). The full variable domain, rest sourced from reference TRBV30 and TRBJ2-1, is SQTIHQWPATLVQPVGSPLSLECTVEGTSNPNLYWYRQAAGRGLQLLFYSVGIGQISSEVPQNLSASRPQDRQFILSSKKLLLSDSGFYLCAWSQLAGYNEQFFGPGTRLTVL.

This clone appeared many times. The read stops 3 residues short of the end of the CDR3; the missing end is completed from the germline J gene. The chain recombines TRBV6-2 or TRBV6-3 with TRBJ2-5; 12 nucleotides match TRBD2. Germline V gene lookup returns CDR1 MNHEY and CDR2 SVGEGT. Trimming took 2 bases from V and 5 from J; bases not matched to a gene: 9. CDR3 length: 17 amino acids. The CDR3 sequence is CASSYELAGGLWETQYF. CDR3 DNA (partial): TGTGCCAGCAGTTACGAACTAGCGGGAGGCCTGTGGGAGACC.

This clone was counted ten times or more. The read terminates 3 residues before the CDR3 end, so the remaining end is supplied by the germline J gene. The chain links TRBV20-1 to TRBJ2-3; TRBD2 aligns across 13 bases. With V trimmed by 5 bases and J by 3 bases, 8 bases remained unmatched. CDR3 size: 16 residues. Per germline, CDR1 DFQATT and CDR2 SNEGSKA (reference sequence). Partial CDR3 DNA: TGCAGTGCTGCGGGGGGACTAGCGGGACCTACAGATACG. Translated, it gives CSAAGGLAGPTDT. The full CDR3 protein reads CSAAGGLAGPTDTQYF.

This clone has ten or more counts. The read stops 3 residues short of the end of the CDR3; the missing end is completed from the germline J gene. This rearrangement joins TRBV6-2 or TRBV6-3 to TRBJ2-1; a possible D gene is TRBD2 (6 bases). Germline V CDR1 and CDR2: MNHEY, SVGEGT. This CDR3 comprises 12 residues. With 2 bases removed from V and 9 bases from J, the gap between germline ends came to 8 bases. CDR3 region: CASSYGAGEQFF. The sequenced CDR3 bases are TGTGCCAGCAGTTACGGAGCGGGTGAG.

This clone has ten or more counts. Coverage ceases 3 residues before the CDR3 finishes, and the germline J gene fills in the end. The rearrangement links TRBV6-1 to TRBJ1-1; D not certain. Germline assignment: CDR1 MNHNS and CDR2 SASEGT. The CDR3 extends over 14 amino acids. This CDR3 reads CASSEIGGPAAAFF. The CDR3 DNA, read in part, is TGTGCCAGCAGTGAAATCGGCGGACCAGCGGCA.

This clone showed up many times. Read coverage stops 3 residues before the CDR3 terminus; the germline J gene supplies the remainder. This rearrangement joins TRBV20-1 to TRBJ1-2; 7 nucleotides match TRBD1. Germline values: CDR1 DFQATT, CDR2 SNEGSKA (reference sequence). The ends lost 0 bases at V and 5 bases at J; junction bases unmatched: 15. CDR3 size: 17 residues. The CDR3 loop is CSARDPRGNRGLYGYTF. The part of the CDR3 DNA that was read is TGCAGTGCTAGAGATCCCCGGGGGAACAGGGGTCTATATGGC.

This clone has a count of ten or more. Coverage ceases 3 residues before the CDR3 finishes, and the germline J gene fills in the end. The genes are TRBV2 and TRBJ1-2; maybe TRBD1 (5 bases). Germline V CDR1 and CDR2: SNHLY, FYNNEI. The length of the CDR3 is 14 residues. The V and J ends lost 4 bases and 1 base respectively, with 10 bases between them. The CDR3 here is CASSVRQLNYGYTF. The DNA read from the CDR3 is TGTGCCAGCAGTGTACGACAGCTTAACTATGGC.

This clone was observed many times. Read sequence stops 3 residues before the CDR3 end, and the germline J gene provides the missing end. This chain uses TRBV18 with TRBJ2-1; D possibly corresponds to TRBD2 (6 bases). The germline V and J ends were trimmed by 5 bases and 2 bases, with 16 bases remaining between them. CDR1 and CDR2 (germline): KGHSH, LQKENI. This CDR3 is built from 16 residues. The sequenced CDR3 bases are TGTGCCAGCTCAGAACAAAGCGGGCGACCCTACAATGAG. Protein sequence: CASSEQSGRPYNE. The entire CDR3 is CASSEQSGRPYNEQFF.

This clone was seen at least ten times. Read coverage stops 3 residues before the CDR3 terminus; the germline J gene supplies the remainder. J is TRBJ2-7 and V is TRBV11-2, with 8 positions matching TRBD1. Germline lookup yields CDR1 SGHAT and CDR2 FQNNGV. V shed 8 bases and J 5 bases; nucleotides not matched to a gene: 8. The CDR3 is made up of 13 amino acids. CDR3 sequence reads: CASSQDRVNEQYF. Incomplete CDR3 DNA: TGTGCCAGCTCGCAGGACAGGGTAAACGAG.

The sample holds many counts of this clone. Read coverage stops 3 residues before the CDR3 terminus; the germline J gene supplies the remainder. The rearrangement links TRBV5-1 to TRBJ1-2, with 10 bases fitting TRBD1. V dropped 4 bases and J dropped 6; count of bases not matched to a gene: 6. Germline V gives CDR1 SGHRS, CDR2 YFSETQ. The CDR3 consists of 14 residues. The CDR3 DNA, read in part, is TGCGCCAGCAGCACCGGACAGGGGGAGAATGGC. Translated: CASSTGQGENG. The CDR3 reads in full as CASSTGQGENGYTF.

In this sample, this clone turned up a few times. The CDR3 end falls 3 residues outside the read, so it is completed with the germline J gene. The chain couples TRBV11-2 to TRBJ2-5; possibly TRBD2 for D (6 bases). The germline gives CDR1 SGHAT, CDR2 FQNNGV. The CDR3 contains 15 residues. V was clipped by 2 bases and J by 5 bases, with 15 bases between them. CDR3 DNA (partial): TGTGCCAGCAGCTTATGGGGCGCCGCGGGGGAGACC. Residues: CASSLWGAAGET. The complete CDR3 sequence is CASSLWGAAGETQYF.

This clone was seen at least ten times. Sequencing ends 3 residues short of the CDR3 end; the germline J gene provides the rest. The chain is built from TRBV5-1 and TRBJ1-3; D is possibly TRBD1 (6 bases). The CDR3 is made up of 14 amino acids. V was pared by 2 bases and J by 3 bases, with 9 bases between. Germline values: CDR1 SGHRS, CDR2 YFSETQ. The part of the CDR3 DNA that was read is TGCGCCAGCAGCTTACAGGGAGTTGGAAACACC. This codes for CASSLQGVGNT. The complete CDR3 sequence is CASSLQGVGNTIYF.

The sample holds many counts of this clone. The read is 3 residues too short to cover the CDR3 end, so that end is filled in from the germline J gene. The rearrangement joins TRBV30 to TRBJ2-3; 10 bases map to TRBD1. Trimming took 0 bases from V and 2 from J; bases not matched to a gene: 2. The CDR3 sequence is 15 residues long. CDR1 GTSNPN and CDR2 SVGIG come from the germline V gene (reference sequence). The CDR3 loop reads CAWSVGTGVTDTQYF. The CDR3 DNA, read in part, is TGTGCCTGGAGTGTAGGGACAGGGGTCACAGATACG.

This clone was recorded many times. The read stops 3 residues short of the end of the CDR3; the missing end is completed from the germline J gene. The chain carries TRBV7-3 and TRBJ2-1, with 7 bases aligning to TRBD2. The length of the CDR3 is 14 residues. V gave up 3 bases and J gave up 2 bases; unmatched junction bases: 1. The V gene's germline CDR1 is SGHTA and CDR2 FQGTGA. This CDR3 is CASSLAGAYNEQFF. The sequenced CDR3 bases are TGTGCCAGCAGCTTGGCGGGAGCCTACAATGAG.

By sample share, this clone is medium-sized. The read stops 3 residues short of the end of the CDR3; the missing end is completed from the germline J gene. This chain connects TRBV30 to TRBJ2-5, with D unresolved. This CDR3 has 17 residues. Germline loops: CDR1 GTSNPN, CDR2 SVGIG (reference sequence). The ends were cut back, 2 bases at V and 1 base at J, with 20 bases in the middle. Incomplete CDR3 DNA: TGTGCCTGGAGTCAACGGCGCCGGCTGGGCAGCCAAGAGACC. This codes for CAWSQRRRLGSQET. In full, the CDR3 reads CAWSQRRRLGSQETQYF.